This T cell receptor (beta chain) appears in the sequencing data of a study of OX40 agonist ivuxolimab in advanced cancers. In the study overall: Treatment of patients was with ivuxolimab, an agonistic anti-OX40 (CD134) antibody.

Researchers took blood at baseline, on cycle 4 day 1, and on cycle 7 day 1. The CDR3 spans 13 residues. Germline-derived CDR1 and CDR2 are MNHEY and SMNVEV (reference sequence). Trimming took 4 bases from V and 10 from J, leaving 11 bases between them. Details on this clone: Its matching antigen is unknown.

The protocol was immunoSEQ multiplex PCR, while the TCRdb copy is restricted to in-frame clones and leaves out a portion. The sample includes 48,000 or so clones, more than 85% of them seen just once. Study results and limitations: CD4+ T cells averaged fewer expanded clones than CD8+ T cells.

This chain joins TRBV27 and TRBJ1-6, with no clear D. Sequences were derived from CD4+ or CD8+ T cells sorted from blood, sampled in a trial of the OX40 agonist ivuxolimab. The sequence was obtained from an adult with an advanced solid tumor such as melanoma, head and neck, liver or kidney cancer. The DNA of the CDR3 is TGTGCCAGCAGTTCGGGGTTTTGGTCACCCCTCCACTTT. It yields the protein CASSSGFWSPLHF.